Below, 28 T cell receptor beta chains from the same sample are listed, as sequenced in a study of cytomegalovirus exposure and HLA in healthy donors. PCR used 60 Vbeta primers and 13 Jbeta primers. Only in-frame clones appear in the TCRdb table, and some are missing; sequencing was by immunoSEQ multiplex PCR. The sample records 90,000 to 130,000 clones, 65% to 80% being singletons. The sequenced sample was PBMCs. The receptors were gathered from a man aged 30 to 45 in good health and CMV-seropositive.

The V and J genes are TRBV7-9 and TRBJ1-6, with D possibly matching TRBD1 (6 bases). Germline CDR1 and CDR2: SEHNR and FQNEAQ (reference sequence). The CDR3 length is 13 residues. V was clipped by 6 bases and J by 9 bases, with 12 bases between them. The CDR3 nucleotides read TGTGCCAGCAGGGGGGCTTTCCTTTCACCCCTCCACTTT. It encodes CASRGAFLSPLHF.

The chain joins TRBV25-1 to TRBJ2-6, with D possibly matching TRBD1 (6 bases). V was cut by 4 bases and J by 4 bases, with 11 bases left in between. The CDR3 contains 15 residues. Germline V gene lookup returns CDR1 MGHDK and CDR2 SYGVNS. The DNA of the CDR3 is TGTGCCAGCAGTGGCACAGGGCTCGGGGCCAACGTCCTGACTTTC. Protein product: CASSGTGLGANVLTF.

The rearrangement links TRBV2 to TRBJ1-1, with D possibly matching TRBD1 (6 bases). Germline V gene sequence: CDR1 SNHLY, CDR2 FYNNEI. Trimming removed 3 bases from V and 3 bases from J, with 8 bases in between. The CDR3 has 13 amino acids. The CDR3 protein is CASSEDSDTEAFF. CDR3 bases: TGTGCCAGCAGTGAGGACAGCGACACTGAAGCTTTCTTT. The complete variable domain, with remaining parts taken from reference TRBV2 and TRBJ1-1, reads EPEVTQTPSHQVTQMGQEVILRCVPISNHLYFYWYRQILGQKVEFLVSFYNNEISEKSEIFDDQFSVERPDGSNFTLKIRSTKLEDSAMYFCASSEDSDTEAFFGQGTRLTVV.

This CDR3 reads CASSPRGDRESPQHF. CDR3 nucleotide sequence: TGTGCCAGCAGCCCCCGCGGGGACAGGGAATCGCCCCAGCATTTT. The rearrangement links TRBV9 to TRBJ1-5; 9 bases align to TRBD1. This CDR3 is built from 15 residues. Germline assignment: CDR1 SGDLS and CDR2 YYNGEE. Losses at the gene ends were 4 bases for V and 9 bases for J; bases not matched to a gene: 11.

This clone was seen a handful of times. The J gene is TRBJ1-2, the V gene TRBV7-2, with 11 bases that match TRBD1. V gave up 0 bases and J gave up 7 bases; unmatched junction bases: 4. The length of the CDR3 is 15 residues. Germline assignment: CDR1 SGHTA and CDR2 FQGNSA. The CDR3, as DNA: TGTGCCAGCAGCTTAGCGGGACAGGGGGTTGGTGGCTACACCTTC. It codes for CASSLAGQGVGGYTF.

This chain links TRBV7-2 with TRBJ1-3; no clear D. The germline gives CDR1 SGHTA, CDR2 FQGNSA. The CDR3 extends over 14 amino acids. The V gene lost 5 bases and the J gene lost 6 bases, with 14 bases spanning the gap. The CDR3 nucleotides are TGTGCCAGCAGCGCCACGAGGGCGGCAAACACCATATATTTT. Translation gives CASSATRAANTIYF.

This clone was recorded once. The rearrangement links TRBV5-6 to TRBJ2-2, with D possibly matching TRBD2 (6 bases). The ends were cut back, 0 bases at V and 4 bases at J, with 19 bases in the middle. CDR1 and CDR2 from the germline V gene are SGHDT and YYEEEE. The CDR3 length is 18 residues. The CDR3 DNA reads as TGTGCCAGCAGCTTGGTGTTGGCCGGGGGATCGGGCACCGGGGAGCTGTTTTTT. Protein sequence: CASSLVLAGGSGTGELFF.

The genes are TRBV4-3 and TRBJ1-2, with 7 positions matching TRBD1. The V segment lost 0 bases and the J segment 4 bases; nucleotides outside the gene matches: 5. Germline assignment: CDR1 LGHNA and CDR2 YSLEER. The CDR3 runs 15 residues. The CDR3, as DNA: TGCGCCAGCAGCCAAGATCCTCGACAGGGCTATGGCTACACCTTC. It specifies CASSQDPRQGYGYTF.

The chain carries TRBV28 and TRBJ2-5, with D uncertain. This CDR3 comprises 13 residues. V was clipped by 5 bases and J by 5 bases, with 12 bases between them. From germline, CDR1 is MDHEN and CDR2 SYDVKM. The CDR3 is CASSRVSGETQYF. CDR3 nucleotide sequence: TGTGCCAGCAGTCGAGTCTCCGGGGAGACCCAGTACTTC.

This chain joins TRBV6-6 and TRBJ1-6; no firm D call. The CDR3 runs 14 residues. V was trimmed by 4 bases and J by 6 bases, leaving 10 bases between them. Germline loops: CDR1 MNHNY, CDR2 SVGAGI (reference sequence). In DNA form, the CDR3 reads TGTGCCAGCAGTTCGGGTCAGATTAATTCACCCCTCCACTTT. This encodes CASSSGQINSPLHF.

The J gene is TRBJ2-5, the V gene TRBV9; D may be TRBD2 (5 bases). V lost 0 bases and J lost 2, with 14 bases in between. Germline lookup yields CDR1 SGDLS and CDR2 YYNGEE. This CDR3 contains 16 residues. This CDR3 reads CASSVASTAGQETQYF. As DNA, the CDR3 is TGTGCCAGCAGCGTAGCTTCTACGGCGGGTCAAGAGACCCAGTACTTC.

V is TRBV19 and J is TRBJ1-3; no firm D call. Germline CDR1 reads LNHDA; CDR2 reads SQIVND (reference sequence). The CDR3 is 14 residues long. V lost 4 bases, J lost 0 bases, and 7 bases lay in between. CDR3 in amino acids: CASSTQNSGNTIYF. The CDR3, as DNA: TGTGCCAGTAGTACCCAGAACTCTGGAAACACCATATATTTT.

The table lists this clone with a few counts. CDR3: CAIEQGASTGELFF. As DNA, the CDR3 is TGTGCCATCGAGCAGGGGGCTTCCACCGGGGAGCTGTTTTTT. This chain connects TRBV10-3 to TRBJ2-2, with 8 bases lining up with TRBD1. Germline CDR1 is ENHRY and CDR2 is SYGVKD. V was pared by 8 bases and J by 4 bases, with 6 bases of the junction left unmatched. CDR3 size: 14 residues.

The rearrangement links TRBV4-2 to TRBJ1-2; 9 positions match TRBD1. V was pared by 0 bases and J by 1 base, with 3 bases of the junction left unmatched. This CDR3 is built from 16 residues. Germline values: CDR1 LGHNA, CDR2 YNFKEQ. CDR3 amino acids: CASSQEGQGCNYGYTF. The CDR3 nucleotides are TGTGCCAGCAGCCAAGAGGGACAGGGTTGTAACTATGGCTACACCTTC.

The chain links TRBV2 to TRBJ2-7, with D possibly TRBD1 on 6 matching bases. V was pared by 5 bases and J by 6 bases, with 17 bases between. Germline V gene sequence: CDR1 SNHLY, CDR2 FYNNEI. The CDR3 is 14 residues long. The CDR3 is CASSIQGGRAEQYF. CDR3 nucleotide sequence: TGTGCCAGCAGTATACAGGGTGGAAGGGCCGAGCAGTACTTC. Looking up the rest from reference TRBV2 and TRBJ2-7 gives the full variable domain: EPEVTQTPSHQVTQMGQEVILRCVPISNHLYFYWYRQILGQKVEFLVSFYNNEISEKSEIFDDQFSVERPDGSNFTLKIRSTKLEDSAMYFCASSIQGGRAEQYFGPGTRLTVT.

The rearrangement uses TRBV11-2 and TRBJ2-7; D unresolved. The germline V and J ends were trimmed by 0 bases and 0 bases, with 6 bases remaining between them. Germline V gene sequence: CDR1 SGHAT, CDR2 FQNNGV. This CDR3 contains 14 residues. CDR3 sequence reads: CASSLDLPSYEQYF. CDR3 sequence (DNA): TGTGCCAGCAGCTTAGATCTTCCCTCCTACGAGCAGTACTTC.

The chain is built from TRBV2 and TRBJ1-4, with 7 bases aligning to TRBD1. V trimming: 1 base; J trimming: 4 bases; junction bases outside the gene matches: 3. CDR1 and CDR2 (germline): SNHLY, FYNNEI. This CDR3 comprises 15 residues. The CDR3 spells CASSEETGSNEKLFF. CDR3 coding DNA: TGTGCCAGCAGTGAAGAGACAGGGAGTAATGAAAAACTGTTTTTT.

This chain links TRBV7-2 with TRBJ1-4; D is unresolved. The CDR3 runs to 14 residues. V was cut by 8 bases and J by 0 bases, with 10 bases left in between. CDR1 is SGHTA and CDR2 is FQGNSA in the germline V gene. The DNA of the CDR3 is TGTGCCAGCCGCCCTCGGGCAACTAATGAAAAACTGTTTTTT. It translates to CASRPRATNEKLFF.

The V and J genes are TRBV5-4 and TRBJ2-3; 10 nucleotides align to TRBD1. The germline gives CDR1 SGHNT, CDR2 YYREEE (reference sequence). This CDR3 region has 16 residues. Losses at the gene ends were 5 bases for V and 2 bases for J; bases not matched to a gene: 8. The CDR3 here is CASSARGTGVTDTQYF. Here the CDR3 DNA reads TGTGCCAGCAGTGCGCGTGGGACAGGGGTCACAGATACGCAGTATTTT.

The gene calls are TRBV6-5 and TRBJ2-5, with D unclear. Trimming took 0 bases from V and 5 from J, leaving 10 bases between them. The V gene's germline CDR1 is MNHEY and CDR2 SVGAGI. The CDR3 extends over 14 amino acids. The DNA for the CDR3 is TGTGCCAGCAGTTACTCAAGAGCGTCGGAGACCCAGTACTTC. Translating it yields CASSYSRASETQYF.

V and J are TRBV9 and TRBJ1-6, with 7 bases aligning to TRBD1. The V gene's germline CDR1 is SGDLS and CDR2 YYNGEE. This CDR3 spans 18 amino acids. V lost 0 bases to trimming and J lost 1 base; unmatched junction nucleotides: 7. Here the CDR3 reads CASSVEDGGQSYNSPLHF. CDR3 nucleotides: TGTGCCAGCAGCGTAGAAGACGGGGGACAGTCCTATAATTCACCCCTCCACTTT.

V is TRBV9 and J is TRBJ2-2; 9 bases align to TRBD2. Germline CDR1 and CDR2: SGDLS and YYNGEE. Trimming cost V 3 bases and J 6 bases; bases outside gene matches: 12. This CDR3 region has 17 residues. CDR3 DNA sequence: TGTGCCAGCAGCGCCGGACTCCGCGGGGGGGCCCCCGGGGAGCTGTTTTTT. Translating gives CASSAGLRGGAPGELFF.

The chain links TRBV5-1 to TRBJ1-2, with a possible D match to TRBD1 (5 bases). The V end was cut by 3 bases, the J end by 6 bases, with 15 bases between. The CDR3 spans 14 residues. Germline CDR1 reads SGHRS; CDR2 reads YFSETQ. The CDR3 protein is CASSYGGWDHGYTF. The CDR3 region has the DNA TGCGCCAGCAGCTATGGAGGGTGGGACCATGGCTACACCTTC.

V is TRBV7-9 and J is TRBJ1-5; a weak D match, TRBD1 (6 bases). Trimming cost V 4 bases and J 0 bases, with 13 bases left between them. This CDR3 region has 16 residues. In germline, CDR1 is SEHNR, CDR2 FQNEAQ (reference sequence). The CDR3 loop reads CASSSVTGASNQPQHF. For the CDR3, the DNA is TGTGCCAGCAGCTCCGTGACAGGAGCTAGCAATCAGCCCCAGCATTTT.

This clone was seen a single time. CDR3 nucleotide sequence: TGTGCCTGGAGTGCCACGGTCTCTGGAAACACCATATATTTT. This gives the protein CAWSATVSGNTIYF. V usage is TRBV30 and J usage is TRBJ1-3; the D is unclear. V was cut by 1 base and J by 0 bases, with 7 bases left in between. Germline CDR1 and CDR2: GTSNPN and SVGIG (reference sequence). CDR3 length: 14 amino acids.

Of note for this clone: A read error may produce the germline difference seen at one junction end. The chain links TRBV5-6 to TRBJ1-2; D perhaps matches TRBD1 (5 bases). Germline lookup yields CDR1 SGHDT and CDR2 YYEEEE. The length of the CDR3 is 14 residues. DNA for the CDR3: TGTGCCAGCAGCTTGGGTTTAGGGGCCTATGGCTACCCCTTC. Its protein product is CASSLGLGAYGYPF.

The V call is TRBV4-2, the J call TRBJ2-5; TRBD1 matches 8 bases. CDR1 and CDR2 (germline): LGHNA, YNFKEQ. V lost 4 bases to trimming and J lost 5 bases; unmatched junction nucleotides: 18. The CDR3 length is 18 residues. The CDR3 coding sequence is TGTGCCAGCAGCCTGTACCTGACAGGGGCCGGCCAGGGGGAGACCCAGTACTTC. Protein product: CASSLYLTGAGQGETQYF.

The rearrangement uses TRBV5-4 and TRBJ1-3; the D gene is possibly TRBD1 (6 bases). The CDR3 is 14 amino acids. Trimming stripped 4 bases from V and 8 bases from J, with 16 bases between. Germline CDR1 SGHNT, CDR2 YYREEE (reference sequence). The CDR3 DNA reads TGTGCCAGCAGCCCCCGGCAGGGGAAAGACACCATATATTTT. Translated: CASSPRQGKDTIYF.